This TCR beta chain came from a study of breast tumors, draining lymph nodes, adjacent tissues. Study-wide points: Luminal-like breast cancer showed significantly higher tumor–nontumor repertoire similarity than basal-like. Compared with lymph nodes, tumors were less diverse; compared with nontumor tissue, more. Most tumor T cells seemingly derive from lymph node, then expand in tumor.

One entry per CDR3 protein results from TCRdb running MiXCR on the multiplex PCR reads. The sample shows about 22,000 distinct CDR3 sequences, 58% of them seen only once. V was pared by 1 base and J by 13 bases, with 10 bases between. The CDR3 length is 12 residues. Germline loops: CDR1 SEHNR, CDR2 FQNEAQ (reference sequence). With regard to this clonotype: Antigen: not known.

The chain has TRBV7-9 and TRBJ2-2, with D tentatively TRBD1 (6 bases). Sequencing was carried out using breast tumor tissue. The TCR was taken from a female donor with breast cancer. Some clones in this sample may be carry-over from other donors' samples. In DNA form, the CDR3 reads TGTGCCAGCAGCTTAGAGACAGGTGGGCTGTTTTTT. Translation: CASSLETGGLFF. Based on the CDR3 plus reference TRBV7-9 and TRBJ2-2, the full variable domain is DTGVSQNPRHKITKRGQNVTFRCDPISEHNRLYWYRQTLGQGPEFLTYFQNEAQLEKSRLLSDRFSAERPKGSFSTLEIQRTEQGDSAMYLCASSLETGGLFFGEGSRLTVL.